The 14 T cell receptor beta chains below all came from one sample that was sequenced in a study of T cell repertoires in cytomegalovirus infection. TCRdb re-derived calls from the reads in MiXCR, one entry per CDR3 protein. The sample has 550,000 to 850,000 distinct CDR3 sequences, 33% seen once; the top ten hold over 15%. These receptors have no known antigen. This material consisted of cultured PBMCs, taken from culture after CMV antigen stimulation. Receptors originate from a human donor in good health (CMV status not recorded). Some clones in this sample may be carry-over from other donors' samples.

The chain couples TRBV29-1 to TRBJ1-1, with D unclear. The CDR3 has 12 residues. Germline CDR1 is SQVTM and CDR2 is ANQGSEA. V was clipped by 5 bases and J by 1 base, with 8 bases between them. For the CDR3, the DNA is TGCAGCGTTCGAACAGAGAACACTGAAGCTTTCTTT. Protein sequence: CSVRTENTEAFF. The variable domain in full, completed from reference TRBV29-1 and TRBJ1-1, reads SAVISQKPSRDICQRGTSLTIQCQVDSQVTMMFWYRQQPGQSLTLIATANQGSEATYESGFVIDKFPISRPNLTFSTLTVSNMSPEDSSIYLCSVRTENTEAFFGQGTRLTVV.

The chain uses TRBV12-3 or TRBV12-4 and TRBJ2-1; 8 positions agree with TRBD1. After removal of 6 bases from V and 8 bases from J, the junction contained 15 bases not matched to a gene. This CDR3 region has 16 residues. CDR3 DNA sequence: TGTGCCAGCAGCCTAAGACAGGGGATGCTGCGGCATGAGCAGTTCTTC. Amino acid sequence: CASSLRQGMLRHEQFF.

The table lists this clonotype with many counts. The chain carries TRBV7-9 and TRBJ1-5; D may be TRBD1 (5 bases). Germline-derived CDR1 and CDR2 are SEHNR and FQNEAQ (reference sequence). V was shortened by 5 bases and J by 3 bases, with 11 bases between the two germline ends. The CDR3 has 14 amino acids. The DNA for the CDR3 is TGTGCCAGCAGCACGGGGCAGCTCAATCAGCCCCAGCATTTT. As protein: CASSTGQLNQPQHF. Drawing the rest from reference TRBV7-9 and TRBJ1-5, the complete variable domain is DTGVSQNPRHKITKRGQNVTFRCDPISEHNRLYWYRQTLGQGPEFLTYFQNEAQLEKSRLLSDRFSAERPKGSFSTLEIQRTEQGDSAMYLCASSTGQLNQPQHFGDGTRLSIL.

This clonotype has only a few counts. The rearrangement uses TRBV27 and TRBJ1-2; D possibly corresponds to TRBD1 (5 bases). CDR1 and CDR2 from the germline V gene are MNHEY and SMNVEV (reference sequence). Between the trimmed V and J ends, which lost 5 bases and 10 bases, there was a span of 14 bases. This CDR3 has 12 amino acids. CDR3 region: CASSNYRDPYTF. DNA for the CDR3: TGTGCCAGCAGTAACTACCGGGACCCCTACACCTTC.

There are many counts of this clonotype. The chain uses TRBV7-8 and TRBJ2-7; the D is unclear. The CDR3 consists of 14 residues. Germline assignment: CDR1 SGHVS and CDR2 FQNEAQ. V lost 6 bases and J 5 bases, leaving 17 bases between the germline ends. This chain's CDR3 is CASSLVTLRDEQYF. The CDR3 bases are TGTGCCAGCAGTCTTGTTACCCTTCGCGACGAGCAGTACTTC.

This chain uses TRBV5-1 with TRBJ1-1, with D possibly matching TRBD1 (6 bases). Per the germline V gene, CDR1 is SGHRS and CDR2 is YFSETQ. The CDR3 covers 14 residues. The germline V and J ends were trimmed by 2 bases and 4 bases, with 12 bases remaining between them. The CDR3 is CASSFLGGGTEAFF. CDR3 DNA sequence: TGCGCCAGCAGCTTTCTAGGAGGGGGCACTGAAGCTTTCTTT.

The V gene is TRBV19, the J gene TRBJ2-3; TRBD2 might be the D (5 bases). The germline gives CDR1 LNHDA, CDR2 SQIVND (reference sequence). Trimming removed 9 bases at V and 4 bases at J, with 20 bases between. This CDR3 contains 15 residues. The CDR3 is CASRGSAEDADTQYF. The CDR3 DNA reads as TGTGCCAGCCGAGGGTCCGCGGAGGATGCAGATACGCAGTATTTT.

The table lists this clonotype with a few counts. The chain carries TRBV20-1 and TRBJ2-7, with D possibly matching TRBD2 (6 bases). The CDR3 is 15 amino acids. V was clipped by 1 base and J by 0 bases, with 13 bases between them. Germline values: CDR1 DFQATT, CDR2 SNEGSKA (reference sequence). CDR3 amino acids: CSARAGLAHSYEQYF. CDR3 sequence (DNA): TGCAGTGCTAGAGCAGGGCTAGCGCACTCCTACGAGCAGTACTTC.

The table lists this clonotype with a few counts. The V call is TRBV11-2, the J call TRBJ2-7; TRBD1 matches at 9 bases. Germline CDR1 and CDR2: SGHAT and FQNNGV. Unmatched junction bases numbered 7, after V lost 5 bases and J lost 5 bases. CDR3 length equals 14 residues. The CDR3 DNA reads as TGTGCCAGCAGCCCTGGGACAGGGCGGGACGAGCAGTACTTC. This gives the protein CASSPGTGRDEQYF. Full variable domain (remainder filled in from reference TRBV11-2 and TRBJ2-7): EAGVAQSPRYKIIEKRQSVAFWCNPISGHATLYWYQQILGQGPKLLIQFQNNGVVDDSQLPKDRFSAERLKGVDSTLKIQPAKLEDSAVYLCASSPGTGRDEQYFGPGTRLTVT.

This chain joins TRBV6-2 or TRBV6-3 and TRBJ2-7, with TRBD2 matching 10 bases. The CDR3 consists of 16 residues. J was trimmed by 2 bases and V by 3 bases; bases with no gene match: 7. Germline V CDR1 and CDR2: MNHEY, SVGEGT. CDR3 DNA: TGTGCCAGCAGTTATCTTAGGACTAGCGGAACCTACGAGCAGTACTTC. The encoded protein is CASSYLRTSGTYEQYF.

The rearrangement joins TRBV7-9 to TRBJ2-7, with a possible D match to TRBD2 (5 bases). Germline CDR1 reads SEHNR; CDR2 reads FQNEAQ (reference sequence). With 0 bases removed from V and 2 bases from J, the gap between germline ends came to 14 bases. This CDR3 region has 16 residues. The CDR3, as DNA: TGTGCCAGCAGCTTAGCGGGTCCCCGGGATGCCTACGAGCAGTACTTC. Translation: CASSLAGPRDAYEQYF.

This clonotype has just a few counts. The DNA of the CDR3 is TGTGCCAGCAGTTACGACTTAATTACCGACAGGGCACGCCACGAGCAGTACTTC. Its translation is CASSYDLITDRARHEQYF. J is TRBJ2-7 and V is TRBV6-6; TRBD1 aligns across 7 bases. Germline V CDR1 and CDR2: MNHNY, SVGAGI (reference sequence). J was trimmed by 5 bases and V by 2 bases; bases with no gene match: 18. The CDR3 length is 18 residues.

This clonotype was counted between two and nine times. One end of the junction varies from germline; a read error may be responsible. CDR3 sequence: CASSRDSYQWGF. In DNA, the CDR3 is TGTGCCAGCAGCCGGGACTCCTATCAATGGGGCTTC. The chain joins TRBV28 to TRBJ2-7, with D possibly matching TRBD2 (6 bases). This CDR3 comprises 12 residues. Germline V CDR1 and CDR2: MDHEN, SYDVKM.

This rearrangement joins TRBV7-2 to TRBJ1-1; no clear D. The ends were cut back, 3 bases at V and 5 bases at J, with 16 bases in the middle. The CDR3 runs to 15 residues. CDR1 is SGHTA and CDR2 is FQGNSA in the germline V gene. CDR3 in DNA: TGTGCCAGCAGCTTGGGTTTTGCTCCTTTGACTGAAGCTTTCTTT. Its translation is CASSLGFAPLTEAFF.